This T cell receptor (beta chain) was identified during a study of T cell responses to AZD1222 COVID-19 vaccine. As for the study in general: It was second doses at about 4 or about 12 weeks that were pooled.

Study-wide results and limits: Clonal diversity was possibly underestimated; the donors were predominantly white British and more often female. The study found Spike-specific TCR breadth and depth rose after two AZD1222 doses.

Details on this clone: The antigen is unknown.

Germline V gene sequence: CDR1 SGHAT, CDR2 FQNNGV. The CDR3 is 13 amino acids. The J segment lost 10 bases and the V segment lost 7 bases, leaving 4 bases of the junction unmatched. TCRdb's copy holds only in-frame clones and misses some; the assay was immunoSEQ multiplex PCR. The sample carries fewer than 250,000 clones, almost 95% recorded once. The chain links TRBV11-2 to TRBJ1-6, with 10 nucleotides matching TRBD1. This receptor was identified in an adult in good health. Sequenced material: peripheral blood, taken on day 0 of AZD1222 vaccination. CDR3 residues: CASTGQGRSPLHF. CDR3 sequence (DNA): TGTGCCAGCACGGGACAGGGGCGCTCACCCCTCCACTTT.